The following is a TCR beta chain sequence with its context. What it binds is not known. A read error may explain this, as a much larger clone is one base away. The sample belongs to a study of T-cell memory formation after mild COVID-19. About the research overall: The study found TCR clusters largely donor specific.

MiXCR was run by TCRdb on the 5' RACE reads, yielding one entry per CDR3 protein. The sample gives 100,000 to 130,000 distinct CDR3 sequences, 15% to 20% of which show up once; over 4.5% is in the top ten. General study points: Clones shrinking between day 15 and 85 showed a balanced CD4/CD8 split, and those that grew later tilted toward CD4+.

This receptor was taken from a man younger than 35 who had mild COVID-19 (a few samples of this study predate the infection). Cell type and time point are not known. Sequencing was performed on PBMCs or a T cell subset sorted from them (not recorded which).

This CDR3 reads CASSLGAGRTEAFF. The CDR3 coding sequence is TGTGCCAGCAGCTTAGGGGCGGGTAGGACTGAAGCTTTCTTT. V and J are TRBV7-2 and TRBJ1-1, with no clear D. CDR1 is SGHTA, CDR2 FQGNSA, per germline. This CDR3 comprises 14 residues. Between the trimmed V and J ends, which lost 1 base and 5 bases, there was a span of 11 bases.